The rows below give T cell receptor beta chains drawn from one sample of a study of OX40 agonist ivuxolimab in advanced cancers. This table comes from immunoSEQ multiplex PCR, and its TCRdb copy is limited to in-frame clones, with some not included. The table has 35,000 to 40,000 clones, around 86% seen once. The sample here was CD4+ or CD8+ T cells sorted from blood, taken in a trial of the OX40 agonist ivuxolimab. Receptors originate from an adult with an advanced solid tumor such as melanoma, head and neck, liver or kidney cancer. Each CDR3 is given with its conserved first and last residue. Each record gives: clone size, D gene, V gene, CDR3 length, J gene, CDR3 DNA, CDR3 protein. A D gene is named only where the DNA matches it firmly. Only part of the rows carry a size: once, few, many, or a class if the clone is expanded.

clone_size: .; d_call: .; v_call: TRBV6-1; cdr3_length: 14; j_call: TRBJ1-5; cdr3_nt: TGTGCCAGCAATAAGGGGAATAGCAATCAGCCCCAGCATTTT; cdr3_aa: CASNKGNSNQPQHF
clone_size: .; d_call: .; v_call: TRBV9; cdr3_length: 15; j_call: TRBJ1-6; cdr3_nt: TGTGCCAGCAGCGTCTCCCCCCAAAGGGGTTCACCCCTCCACTTT; cdr3_aa: CASSVSPQRGSPLHF
clone_size: once; d_call: .; v_call: TRBV21-1; cdr3_length: 13; j_call: TRBJ2-7; cdr3_nt: TGTGCCAGCAGCACCCCGGACAGGTCCGAGCAGTACTTC; cdr3_aa: CASSTPDRSEQYF
clone_size: .; d_call: TRBD1; v_call: TRBV9; cdr3_length: 16; j_call: TRBJ1-2; cdr3_nt: TGTGCCAGCAGCGTAGGAGGATCAGGGGGAAGCTATGGCTACACCTTC; cdr3_aa: CASSVGGSGGSYGYTF
clone_size: .; d_call: TRBD1; v_call: TRBV5-4; cdr3_length: 16; j_call: TRBJ1-1; cdr3_nt: TGTGCCAGCAGCTTGGTCGGGACAGTTCGCCCCCCTGAAGCTTTCTTT; cdr3_aa: CASSLVGTVRPPEAFF
clone_size: .; d_call: .; v_call: TRBV19; cdr3_length: 15; j_call: TRBJ2-3; cdr3_nt: TGTGCCAGTAGTATAGGTGGGACAAGAAGAGATACGCAGTATTTT; cdr3_aa: CASSIGGTRRDTQYF
clone_size: .; d_call: .; v_call: TRBV10-1; cdr3_length: 13; j_call: TRBJ2-1; cdr3_nt: TGCGCCAGCAGTGAGTCTGGGGGCGGTGAGCAGTTCTTC; cdr3_aa: CASSESGGGEQFF
clone_size: .; d_call: .; v_call: TRBV21-1; cdr3_length: 18; j_call: TRBJ2-1; cdr3_nt: TGTGCCAGCAGCCTCACAAAAATAATTAAGTCTAGCGGGGGGACGCAGTTCTTC; cdr3_aa: CASSLTKIIKSSGGTQFF
clone_size: .; d_call: TRBD1; v_call: TRBV19; cdr3_length: 13; j_call: TRBJ1-2; cdr3_nt: TGTGCCAGTAGTTACGACAGGGGCTATGGCTACACCTTC; cdr3_aa: CASSYDRGYGYTF
clone_size: .; d_call: .; v_call: TRBV30; cdr3_length: 12; j_call: TRBJ1-1; cdr3_nt: TGTGCCTGGAACAATCTCCGGGACAACGCTTTCTTT; cdr3_aa: CAWNNLRDNAFF
clone_size: .; d_call: .; v_call: TRBV6-5; cdr3_length: 14; j_call: TRBJ2-7; cdr3_nt: TGTGCCAGCAGTTACTCACGGGGAGCCTACGAGCAGTACTTC; cdr3_aa: CASSYSRGAYEQYF
clone_size: once; d_call: .; v_call: TRBV18; cdr3_length: 13; j_call: TRBJ2-3; cdr3_nt: TGTGCCAGCTCGCCGGACTCGGCAGATACGCAGTATTTT; cdr3_aa: CASSPDSADTQYF
clone_size: few; d_call: TRBD2; v_call: TRBV6-5; cdr3_length: 15; j_call: TRBJ2-5; cdr3_nt: TGTGCCAGCAGTTACGGAGCGGGGAGACGGGAGACCCAGTACTTC; cdr3_aa: CASSYGAGRRETQYF
clone_size: .; d_call: .; v_call: TRBV28; cdr3_length: 13; j_call: TRBJ1-2; cdr3_nt: TGTGCCAGCAGCTCACGGGGGTACTATGGCTACACCTTC; cdr3_aa: CASSSRGYYGYTF
clone_size: .; d_call: TRBD1; v_call: TRBV7-9; cdr3_length: 16; j_call: TRBJ1-2; cdr3_nt: TGTGCCAGCAGCACTAACGCGGGACAGGGGGCCTATGGCTACACCTTC; cdr3_aa: CASSTNAGQGAYGYTF
clone_size: .; d_call: TRBD1; v_call: TRBV4-1; cdr3_length: 15; j_call: TRBJ1-5; cdr3_nt: TGCGCCAGCAGCCAAGATCGCCAGGGGGCTCAGCCCCAGCATTTT; cdr3_aa: CASSQDRQGAQPQHF
clone_size: few; d_call: .; v_call: TRBV2; cdr3_length: 13; j_call: TRBJ1-1; cdr3_nt: TGTGCCAGCAGTGAAGAGGGGGGAACTGAAGCTTTCTTT; cdr3_aa: CASSEEGGTEAFF
clone_size: .; d_call: .; v_call: TRBV2; cdr3_length: 13; j_call: TRBJ2-5; cdr3_nt: TGTGCCAGCAGTGTGGCACTTGGCGAGACCCAGTACTTC; cdr3_aa: CASSVALGETQYF
clone_size: .; d_call: .; v_call: TRBV4-3; cdr3_length: 17; j_call: TRBJ1-3; cdr3_nt: TGCGCCAGCAGCCAAGAATTCCCCGGGTTCTCTGGAAACACCATATATTTT; cdr3_aa: CASSQEFPGFSGNTIYF
clone_size: .; d_call: TRBD1; v_call: TRBV7-8; cdr3_length: 16; j_call: TRBJ1-5; cdr3_nt: TGTGCCAGCAGCTCCGCGACAGGGGGTTTCGGTCAGCCCCAGCATTTT; cdr3_aa: CASSSATGGFGQPQHF
clone_size: .; d_call: TRBD1; v_call: TRBV6-1; cdr3_length: 16; j_call: TRBJ1-5; cdr3_nt: TGTGCCAGCAGTGAAGGTCGGGGACAGGGACTTAGGCCCCAGCATTTT; cdr3_aa: CASSEGRGQGLRPQHF
clone_size: .; d_call: TRBD1; v_call: TRBV5-6; cdr3_length: 15; j_call: TRBJ1-4; cdr3_nt: TGTGCCAGCAGCTTCCGGACAGGGGTGGGTGAAAAACTGTTTTTT; cdr3_aa: CASSFRTGVGEKLFF
clone_size: .; d_call: .; v_call: TRBV6-5; cdr3_length: 16; j_call: TRBJ2-5; cdr3_nt: TGTGCCAGCAGTTACAGGTTCGGTGGGGCACAAGAGACCCAGTACTTC; cdr3_aa: CASSYRFGGAQETQYF
clone_size: .; d_call: .; v_call: TRBV4-1; cdr3_length: 13; j_call: TRBJ2-3; cdr3_nt: TGCGCCAGCAGCCAAGATTACCGGGATACGCAGTATTTT; cdr3_aa: CASSQDYRDTQYF
clone_size: .; d_call: .; v_call: TRBV5-6; cdr3_length: 14; j_call: TRBJ1-1; cdr3_nt: TGTGCCAGCAGCTTGGGTTTGGGAGGTACTGAAGCTTTCTTT; cdr3_aa: CASSLGLGGTEAFF
clone_size: .; d_call: TRBD1; v_call: TRBV5-6; cdr3_length: 15; j_call: TRBJ1-1; cdr3_nt: TGTGCCAGCAGACCTACAGGGGGCGCCTACACTGAAGCTTTCTTT; cdr3_aa: CASRPTGGAYTEAFF
clone_size: .; d_call: .; v_call: TRBV6-5; cdr3_length: 13; j_call: TRBJ2-7; cdr3_nt: TGTGCCAGCAGGACGAGGGGGATCTACGAGCAGTACTTC; cdr3_aa: CASRTRGIYEQYF
clone_size: .; d_call: TRBD1; v_call: TRBV9; cdr3_length: 15; j_call: TRBJ2-5; cdr3_nt: TGTGCCAGCAGCGTGTACAGGGGGCAGGAGGAGACCCAGTACTTC; cdr3_aa: CASSVYRGQEETQYF
clone_size: .; d_call: TRBD2; v_call: TRBV4-1; cdr3_length: 16; j_call: TRBJ2-5; cdr3_nt: TGCGCCAGCAGCCAAGATAGGGGACTAGCGACCGAGACCCAGTACTTC; cdr3_aa: CASSQDRGLATETQYF
clone_size: .; d_call: .; v_call: TRBV5-1; cdr3_length: 15; j_call: TRBJ1-3; cdr3_nt: TGCGCCAGCAGCTTGATGGGGGCGGCTGGAAACACCATATATTTT; cdr3_aa: CASSLMGAAGNTIYF
clone_size: .; d_call: .; v_call: TRBV2; cdr3_length: 13; j_call: TRBJ2-1; cdr3_nt: TGTGCCAGCAGTGGCGACAGACACAATGAGCAGTTCTTC; cdr3_aa: CASSGDRHNEQFF
clone_size: .; d_call: .; v_call: TRBV4-1; cdr3_length: 14; j_call: TRBJ1-6; cdr3_nt: TGCGCCAGCAGCCCGGACCCCCGGTTTTCACCCCTCCACTTT; cdr3_aa: CASSPDPRFSPLHF